Each of the 19 T cell receptor beta chains below was sequenced from the same sample in a study of T cell responses to AZD1222 COVID-19 vaccine (dated by TCRdb to about 2021). Libraries were built with the immunoSEQ multiplex PCR assay. What TCRdb holds here is the immuneACCESS table cut down to in-frame rearrangements. Part of the clones is not present; checked against another copy, under half of the missing clones reflect an unresolved V gene, and the others are unexplained. Across this sample there are approximately 21,000 clones, with roughly 83% seen only once. Of the sample, around 15% falls within the top ten clones. This sample's time point label indicates: about 28 days (+/-7) after the second vaccine dose. The input for sequencing was peripheral blood, taken 28 days after the second AZD1222 dose. These receptors all stem from an adult who received the AZD1222 COVID-19 vaccine.

This sequence joins TRBV7-9 and TRBJ2-5; D is perhaps TRBD2 (5 bases). CDR3 length equals 14 residues. Germline V gene sequence: CDR1 SEHNR, CDR2 FQNEAQ (reference sequence). Between the trimmed V and J ends, which lost 2 bases and 4 bases, there was a span of 11 bases. CDR3 region: CASSLTGSGETQYF. CDR3 coding DNA: TGTGCCAGCAGCTTAACTGGGAGCGGAGAGACCCAGTACTTC.

The chain links TRBV20-1 to TRBJ2-1; tentative D call: TRBD2 (6 bases). Trimming shortened V by 3 bases and J by 0 bases, and 15 bases separated the two germline ends. The germline V gene has CDR1 DFQATT and CDR2 SNEGSKA (reference sequence). The CDR3 totals 16 residues. Written as DNA, the CDR3 is TGCAGTGCTAGTCGCGGGGCGCAGAGCTCCTACAATGAGCAGTTCTTC. Its protein product is CSASRGAQSSYNEQFF.

The rearrangement links TRBV5-1 to TRBJ2-5; tentatively, D is TRBD1 or TRBD2 (5 bases each). This CDR3 has 15 amino acids. V dropped 4 bases and J dropped 6 bases, with 19 bases sitting between them. The V gene's germline CDR1 is SGHRS and CDR2 YFSETQ. The CDR3 nucleotides are TGCGCCAGCAGCCCACTAGTTGGGGGAATACAGACCCAGTACTTC. This sequence encodes CASSPLVGGIQTQYF.

The V call is TRBV19, the J call TRBJ1-1; D uncertain. There are 13 residues in the CDR3. Germline loops: CDR1 LNHDA, CDR2 SQIVND (reference sequence). V lost 3 bases to trimming and J lost 1 base, with 6 bases between them. CDR3 coding DNA: TGTGCCAGTAGTATTTCCGAGAACACTGAAGCTTTCTTT. Protein: CASSISENTEAFF.

The chain carries TRBV7-2 and TRBJ2-3, with TRBD2 as a possible D gene (5 bases). The V gene's germline CDR1 is SGHTA and CDR2 FQGNSA. V lost 6 bases and J 6 bases, leaving 19 bases between the germline ends. This CDR3 contains 15 residues. CDR3 nucleotide sequence: TGTGCCAGCAGTTTCGGACTGGCTAATGTTGATACGCAGTATTTT. Translated, it gives CASSFGLANVDTQYF.

The chain combines TRBV19 with TRBJ1-2; 9 bases map to TRBD1. J lost 8 bases, V lost 6 bases, and 10 bases had no gene match. The germline V gene has CDR1 LNHDA and CDR2 SQIVND (reference sequence). The CDR3 totals 14 residues. The CDR3 here is CASRQQGAPGGYTF. For the CDR3, the DNA is TGTGCCAGTAGGCAACAGGGGGCGCCGGGAGGCTACACCTTC.

The chain links TRBV6-1 to TRBJ2-5; no definite D call. The V and J ends lost 3 bases and 6 bases respectively, with 11 bases between them. Germline values: CDR1 MNHNS, CDR2 SASEGT. This CDR3 spans 13 amino acids. This CDR3 reads CASSDDGVQTQYF. The CDR3 nucleotides read TGTGCCAGCAGTGATGATGGGGTTCAGACCCAGTACTTC.

The rearrangement uses TRBV7-8 and TRBJ2-7; D unresolved. V was cut by 5 bases and J by 3 bases, with 14 bases left in between. CDR3 length: 14 amino acids. The germline V gene encodes CDR1 SGHVS and CDR2 FQNEAQ. The CDR3 protein is CASSLRVRVYEQYF. The CDR3, as DNA: TGTGCCAGCAGCCTAAGGGTCAGAGTCTACGAGCAGTACTTC.

A note on this clone: The junction shows a germline mismatch at one end, possibly a read error. The chain joins TRBV18 to TRBJ2-7; 9 positions agree with TRBD2. The CDR3 has 12 amino acids. Germline V CDR1 and CDR2: KGHSH, LQKENI. CDR3 nucleotide sequence: TGTGCCAGCTCACCTGAAGCGGGAGGCCATGACTTC. Translating gives CASSPEAGGHDF.

The count of this clone is one. The V call is TRBV5-1, the J call TRBJ1-1; TRBD1 agrees at 7 bases. CDR1 and CDR2 from the germline V gene are SGHRS and YFSETQ. With V trimmed by 7 bases and J by 3 bases, 9 bases remained unmatched. The CDR3 sequence is 14 residues long. CDR3 amino acids: CASREGQPHTEAFF. CDR3 bases: TGCGCCAGCCGGGAGGGACAGCCTCACACTGAAGCTTTCTTT.

This clone has only a few counts. J is TRBJ1-3 and V is TRBV6-5; D possibly corresponds to TRBD1 (6 bases). The ends were cut back, 6 bases at V and 4 bases at J, with 10 bases in the middle. The CDR3 is made up of 13 amino acids. Germline CDR1 MNHEY, CDR2 SVGAGI. DNA for the CDR3: TGTGCCAGCAGGGGGGGGGCAGGAAACACCATATATTTT. Protein sequence: CASRGGAGNTIYF.

This chain uses TRBV30 with TRBJ2-7; D may correspond to TRBD1 or TRBD2 (5 bases each). V was trimmed by 0 bases and J by 5 bases, leaving 8 bases between them. The V gene's germline CDR1 is GTSNPN and CDR2 SVGIG (reference sequence). The CDR3 loop spans 12 amino acids. The CDR3 bases are TGTGCCTGGAGTGTTTGGGGGAACGAGCAGTACTTC. It specifies CAWSVWGNEQYF.

J is TRBJ1-5 and V is TRBV4-3; D not resolved. Looked up from germline, CDR1 is LGHNA and CDR2 is YSLEER. The CDR3 totals 14 residues. The V end was cut by 0 bases, the J end by 9 bases, with 12 bases between. CDR3 DNA: TGCGCCAGCAGCCAAGATCTTGGGCCATGGCCCCAGCATTTT. It specifies CASSQDLGPWPQHF.

The chain employs TRBV29-1 and TRBJ2-5; 7 nucleotides align to TRBD2. V lost 7 bases to trimming and J lost 5 bases; unmatched junction nucleotides: 16. The CDR3 extends over 15 amino acids. Germline V gene sequence: CDR1 SQVTM, CDR2 ANQGSEA. The CDR3: CSGLPSRGGYETQYF. The CDR3, as DNA: TGCAGCGGACTACCCTCCCGGGGAGGGTATGAGACCCAGTACTTC.

The V gene is TRBV6-5, the J gene TRBJ2-7; 8 bases align to TRBD1. Germline trimming cut 2 bases from V and 4 bases from J; bases unmatched to any gene: 1. The CDR3 has 13 residues. Germline V gene lookup returns CDR1 MNHEY and CDR2 SVGAGI. The CDR3 loop is CASSYRQGYEQYF. In DNA form, the CDR3 reads TGTGCCAGCAGTTACCGACAGGGGTACGAGCAGTACTTC.

The chain has TRBV6-5 and TRBJ2-5; weak D call: TRBD2 (5 bases). The CDR3 extends over 12 amino acids. V lost 4 bases and J 11 bases, leaving 14 bases between the germline ends. Germline values: CDR1 MNHEY, CDR2 SVGAGI. The CDR3 region is CASSSTPPGQYF. The CDR3 bases are TGTGCCAGCAGTTCTACGCCGCCGGGACAGTACTTC.

The sample holds a few counts of this clone. The CDR3 spells CASSYSRAEYTF. The CDR3 DNA sequence: TGTGCCAGCAGTTACTCTCGGGCAGAATACACCTTC. The rearrangement joins TRBV6-5 to TRBJ1-2; D gene uncertain. V lost 0 bases, J lost 11 bases, and 10 bases lay in between. The CDR3 length is 12 residues. Germline V gene data show CDR1 as MNHEY and CDR2 as SVGAGI.

V gene TRBV18 combines with J gene TRBJ2-7; 11 bases line up with TRBD2. The J segment lost 3 bases and the V segment lost 6 bases, leaving 7 bases of the junction unmatched. Germline CDR1 and CDR2: KGHSH and LQKENI. This CDR3 spans 15 amino acids. Here the CDR3 DNA reads TGTGCCAGCTCCCCGGCCGGACTAGCGGGCTACGAGCAGTACTTC. The encoded protein is CASSPAGLAGYEQYF.

CDR3 amino acids: CASSVSGGGNTGELFF. For the CDR3, the DNA is TGTGCCAGCAGTGTTAGCGGTGGAGGGAACACCGGGGAGCTGTTTTTT. The chain is built from TRBV2 and TRBJ2-2; the D gene is possibly TRBD2 (6 bases). Looked up from germline, CDR1 is SNHLY and CDR2 is FYNNEI. This CDR3 has 16 residues. The ends were cut back, 4 bases at V and 1 base at J, with 13 bases in the middle.